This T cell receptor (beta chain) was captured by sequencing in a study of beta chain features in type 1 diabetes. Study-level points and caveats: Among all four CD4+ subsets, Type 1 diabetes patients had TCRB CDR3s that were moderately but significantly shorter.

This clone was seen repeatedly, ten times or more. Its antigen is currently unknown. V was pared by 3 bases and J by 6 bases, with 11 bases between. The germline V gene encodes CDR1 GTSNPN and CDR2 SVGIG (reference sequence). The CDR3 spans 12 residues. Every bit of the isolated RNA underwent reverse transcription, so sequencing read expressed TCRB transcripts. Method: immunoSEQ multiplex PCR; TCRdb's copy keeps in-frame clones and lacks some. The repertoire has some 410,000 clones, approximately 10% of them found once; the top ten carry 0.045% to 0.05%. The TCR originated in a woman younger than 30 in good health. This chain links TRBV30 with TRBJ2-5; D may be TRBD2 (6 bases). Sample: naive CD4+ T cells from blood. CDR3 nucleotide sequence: TGTGCCTGGAGGCTGGGGGGAAAGACCCAGTACTTC. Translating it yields CAWRLGGKTQYF.